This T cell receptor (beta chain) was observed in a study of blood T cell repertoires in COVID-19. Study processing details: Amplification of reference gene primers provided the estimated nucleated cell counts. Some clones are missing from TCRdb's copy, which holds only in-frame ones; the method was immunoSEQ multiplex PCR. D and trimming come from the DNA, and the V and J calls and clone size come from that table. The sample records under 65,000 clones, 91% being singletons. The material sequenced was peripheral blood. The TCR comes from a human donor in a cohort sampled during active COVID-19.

CDR3 amino acids: CASSVPQGADTQYF. The CDR3 bases are TGTGCCAGCAGCGTCCCACAGGGTGCAGATACGCAGTATTTT. The gene calls are TRBV9 and TRBJ2-3; weak D call: TRBD1 (6 bases). This CDR3 comprises 14 residues. CDR1 SGDLS and CDR2 YYNGEE come from the germline V gene. Trimming left V 2 bases short and J 4 bases short, with 11 bases between.